These 3 T cell receptor beta chains were sequenced from one sample in a study of Graves' ophthalmopathy and Graves' hyperthyroidism. Amplification of TCR beta CDR3 regions used RNA transcripts. HTBI-primed first-round RT-PCR preceded second-round multiplex PCR. Each CDR3 protein gets one entry after TCRdb re-called the multiplex PCR reads with MiXCR. The sample has 220,000 or so distinct CDR3 sequences, 20% to 25% seen once. The sequencing sample was made of peripheral blood. All receptors derive from a woman aged 50 to 60 with Graves' ophthalmopathy.

This chain uses TRBV6-1 with TRBJ1-3, with TRBD1 identical over 7 bases. Germline V gene lookup returns CDR1 MNHNS and CDR2 SASEGT. The CDR3 is 14 amino acids. V trimming: 9 bases; J trimming: 8 bases; junction bases outside the gene matches: 13. CDR3 bases: TGTGCCAGTAACCGCGGGACAGCCGGAGACACCATATATTTT. It specifies CASNRGTAGDTIYF.

The V and J genes are TRBV11-1 and TRBJ2-2; D assignment may be TRBD1 or TRBD2 (6 bases each). V was shortened by 6 bases and J by 5 bases, with 22 bases between the two germline ends. CDR3 length: 17 residues. CDR1 SGHAT and CDR2 FQDESV come from the germline V gene (reference sequence). CDR3 sequence: CASRLSPRGRRTGELFF. The CDR3 DNA reads TGTGCCAGCAGGTTATCGCCCCGGGGGCGCAGGACCGGGGAGCTGTTTTTT.

In this sample, this clonotype turned up many times. The chain combines TRBV20-1 with TRBJ2-7; D gene ambiguous. The CDR3 spans 13 residues. The germline V and J ends were trimmed by 5 bases and 0 bases, with 11 bases remaining between them. Germline V lookup: CDR1 DFQATT, CDR2 SNEGSKA (reference sequence). CDR3 sequence reads: CSAVHSSSYEQYF. The CDR3 DNA sequence: TGCAGTGCTGTGCATTCGAGCTCCTACGAGCAGTACTTC.